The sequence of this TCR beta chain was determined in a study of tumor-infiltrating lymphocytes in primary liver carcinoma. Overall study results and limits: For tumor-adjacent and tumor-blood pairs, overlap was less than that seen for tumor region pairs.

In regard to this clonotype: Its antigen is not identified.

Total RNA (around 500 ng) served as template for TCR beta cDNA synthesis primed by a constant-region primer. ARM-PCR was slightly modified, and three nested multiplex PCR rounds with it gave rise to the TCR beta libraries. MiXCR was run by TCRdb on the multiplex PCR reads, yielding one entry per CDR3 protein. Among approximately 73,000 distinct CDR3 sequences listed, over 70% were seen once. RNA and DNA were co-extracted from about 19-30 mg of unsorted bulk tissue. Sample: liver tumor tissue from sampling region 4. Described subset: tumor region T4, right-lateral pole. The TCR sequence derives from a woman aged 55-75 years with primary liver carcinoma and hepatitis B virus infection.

The chain's CDR3 is CANSGPRLAGGRAQYF. CDR3 sequence (DNA): TGTGCCAATAGTGGCCCAAGACTAGCGGGAGGGAGGGCCCAGTACTTC. The V call is TRBV6-1, the J call TRBJ2-5; 14 bases map to TRBD2. Trimming cost V 10 bases and J 9 bases; bases outside gene matches: 16. CDR1 MNHNS and CDR2 SASEGT come from the germline V gene. This CDR3 has 16 residues.